The TCR beta chain under discussion was sequenced for a study of blood T cell repertoires in COVID-19. This clone was counted once. Original handling: Estimated nucleated cell counts came from reference gene primer amplification. This table comes from immunoSEQ multiplex PCR, and its TCRdb copy is limited to in-frame clones, with some not included. V and J calls and clone size are those listed in that table; D and trimming were worked out from the DNA. Of 150,000 to 200,000 clones listed, approximately 82% are singletons. Sequencing was carried out using PBMCs or T cells enriched from blood (not recorded which). This receptor was obtained from a woman aged 45-59 years who had recovered from COVID-19.

The CDR3 sequence: CASSVLAYNEQFF. DNA of the CDR3: TGTGCCAGCAGCGTACTAGCCTACAATGAGCAGTTCTTC. This sequence joins TRBV9 and TRBJ2-1, with D hard to call. Trimming cost V 1 base and J 2 bases, with 4 bases left between them. The CDR3 is made up of 13 amino acids. Germline lookup yields CDR1 SGDLS and CDR2 YYNGEE.